Presented here are 18 T cell receptor beta chains from one specimen sequenced in a study of human T cells and chemical hapten exposure. The template was total RNA from unfractionated whole blood. Using its own MiXCR run on the 5' RACE reads, TCRdb lists one record per CDR3 protein. This sample has 150,000 or so distinct CDR3 sequences, with 4.1% found just once. The source is a female donor in good health.

The sample holds many counts of this clonotype. This sequence joins TRBV20-1 and TRBJ1-3, with D possibly being TRBD1 (6 bases). The CDR3 is made up of 12 amino acids. CDR1 and CDR2 (germline): DFQATT, SNEGSKA (reference sequence). The V and J ends lost 6 bases and 6 bases respectively, with 12 bases between them. CDR3 sequence (DNA): TGCAGTGCGGAAGACAGGTTAAACACCATATATTTT. Protein product: CSAEDRLNTIYF.

This clonotype was seen more than once but under ten times. The rearrangement links TRBV10-2 to TRBJ2-3; 11 bases match TRBD2. The germline V gene encodes CDR1 WSHSY and CDR2 SAAADI. V lost 7 bases to trimming and J lost 8 bases; unmatched junction nucleotides: 8. This CDR3 contains 14 residues. The DNA of the CDR3 is TGCGCCAGCATGAGTAGCGGGGGGGCCGGTACGCAGTATTTT. It codes for CASMSSGGAGTQYF.

This clonotype was observed at least ten times. J is TRBJ1-4 and V is TRBV20-1; D may be TRBD1 (5 bases). In germline, CDR1 is DFQATT, CDR2 SNEGSKA (reference sequence). The CDR3 covers 13 residues. The germline V and J ends were trimmed by 4 bases and 6 bases, with 12 bases remaining between them. The CDR3 sequence is CSAIETVDEKLFF. The CDR3 DNA reads as TGCAGTGCTATTGAGACAGTTGATGAAAAACTGTTTTTT.

Comment on this clonotype: This sequence may be a read error, since a much larger clone differs from it by one base. The J gene is TRBJ1-6, the V gene TRBV27; TRBD1 might be the D (6 bases). The CDR3 runs to 14 residues. The germline gives CDR1 MNHEY, CDR2 SMNVEV (reference sequence). V dropped 8 bases and J dropped 9 bases, with 17 bases sitting between them. The CDR3 DNA is TGTGCCAGCCATAAAGGGGGGAATAGTTCACCCCTCCACTTT. This sequence encodes CASHKGGNSSPLHF.

This clonotype has at least ten counts. This sequence joins TRBV20-1 and TRBJ1-4; D gene uncertain. Germline V lookup: CDR1 DFQATT, CDR2 SNEGSKA (reference sequence). This CDR3 is built from 13 residues. V was pared by 0 bases and J by 5 bases, with 7 bases between. CDR3 residues: CSARDRRNEKLFF. Here the CDR3 DNA reads TGCAGTGCTAGAGATCGCCGGAATGAAAAACTGTTTTTT.

In this sample, this clonotype turned up a few times. The V and J genes are TRBV20-1 and TRBJ2-2, with 14 bases matching TRBD2. The CDR3 spans 16 residues. Germline CDR1 is DFQATT and CDR2 is SNEGSKA (reference sequence). Losses at the gene ends were 6 bases for V and 7 bases for J; bases not matched to a gene: 10. CDR3 amino acids: CSAPRLAGGGNGELFF. CDR3 in DNA: TGCAGTGCACCTCGACTAGCGGGGGGGGGTAACGGGGAGCTGTTTTTT.

Comments on this clonotype: A much larger clonotype is one base distant, so this may be a read error. CDR3 coding DNA: TGTGCCAGCAGTTTGTGGGGGACCAGTCAGCCCCAGCATTTT. Amino acids: CASSLWGTSQPQHF. The chain is built from TRBV12-3 or TRBV12-4 and TRBJ1-5; a possible D gene is TRBD1 (5 bases). V lost 3 bases, J lost 6 bases, and 12 bases lay in between. There are 14 residues in the CDR3.

Ten or more counts support this clonotype. CDR3 region: CASSFGVGRLPEKLFF. The CDR3 DNA follows: TGTGCCAGCAGTTTCGGCGTCGGCAGGCTCCCCGAAAAACTGTTTTTT. The V gene is TRBV27, the J gene TRBJ1-4; D unresolved. Trimming took 3 bases from V and 8 from J, leaving 19 bases between them. CDR1 is MNHEY, CDR2 SMNVEV, per germline (reference sequence). CDR3 length equals 16 residues.

This clonotype was counted at least ten times. The chain couples TRBV7-8 to TRBJ2-1; D perhaps matches TRBD2 (5 bases). The CDR3 contains 16 residues. V was shortened by 1 base and J by 4 bases, with 14 bases between the two germline ends. Germline CDR1 reads SGHVS; CDR2 reads FQNEAQ. This chain's CDR3 is CASSLETSSTYNEQFF. The CDR3 DNA sequence: TGTGCCAGCAGCTTAGAAACTAGTTCGACATACAATGAGCAGTTCTTC.

This clonotype was counted many times. The V call is TRBV7-9, the J call TRBJ1-1, with D perhaps matching TRBD1 (5 bases). Per germline, CDR1 SEHNR and CDR2 FQNEAQ (reference sequence). The CDR3 loop spans 14 amino acids. Trimming removed 3 bases at V and 2 bases at J, with 10 bases between. The CDR3 nucleotides are TGTGCCAGCAGCTTGTCGCAGGGCAACACTGAAGCTTTCTTT. It codes for CASSLSQGNTEAFF.

This clonotype was seen at least ten times. V is TRBV6-2 or TRBV6-3 and J is TRBJ2-6; D call uncertain. Looked up from germline, CDR1 is MNHEY and CDR2 is SVGEGT. Trimming removed 6 bases at V and 2 bases at J, with 5 bases between. CDR3 size: 13 residues. CDR3: CASSVAGANVLTF. CDR3 in DNA: TGTGCCAGCAGCGTAGCTGGGGCCAACGTCCTGACTTTC.

This clonotype was observed many times. The chain couples TRBV7-6 to TRBJ2-7; D remains unclear. CDR3 size: 13 residues. Germline-derived CDR1 and CDR2 are SGHVS and FNYEAQ. Trimming stripped 2 bases from V and 4 bases from J, with 9 bases between. The CDR3: CASSLSRQYEQYF. Here the CDR3 DNA reads TGTGCCAGCAGCTTATCCCGGCAGTACGAGCAGTACTTC.

This clonotype was observed a handful of times. The chain is built from TRBV18 and TRBJ2-3, with D unresolved. CDR1 KGHSH and CDR2 LQKENI come from the germline V gene. This CDR3 spans 13 amino acids. The V end was cut by 0 bases, the J end by 6 bases, with 7 bases between. The chain's CDR3 is CASSPPSVDTQYF. CDR3 sequence (DNA): TGTGCCAGCTCACCACCGTCCGTGGATACGCAGTATTTT.

This clonotype was seen many times. The rearrangement joins TRBV4-2 to TRBJ1-2, with D unresolved. The CDR3 consists of 15 residues. V dropped 1 base and J dropped 0 bases, with 9 bases sitting between them. Germline CDR1 reads LGHNA; CDR2 reads YNFKEQ. The DNA for the CDR3 is TGTGCCAGCAGCCAAGGCACAGCAGCTAACTATGGCTACACCTTC. This codes for CASSQGTAANYGYTF.

This clonotype has ten or more counts. This chain links TRBV12-3 or TRBV12-4 with TRBJ2-5; 10 bases are shared with TRBD2. V shed 3 bases, J shed 1 base, and the junction held 5 bases outside the gene matches. This CDR3 comprises 16 residues. The CDR3 reads CASSLGSGGTQETQYF. The DNA for the CDR3 is TGTGCCAGCAGTTTGGGTAGCGGGGGGACCCAAGAGACCCAGTACTTC.

Only a few counts were recorded for this clonotype. The chain links TRBV6-2 or TRBV6-3 to TRBJ2-1; 10 bases are shared with TRBD2. Looked up from germline, CDR1 is MNHEY and CDR2 is SVGEGT. This CDR3 comprises 15 residues. Losses at the gene ends were 5 bases for V and 4 bases for J; bases not matched to a gene: 5. The CDR3 DNA follows: TGTGCCAGCAGTAAAGCGGGGGGGATTTACAATGAGCAGTTCTTC. Translation gives CASSKAGGIYNEQFF.

This clonotype has at least ten counts. This chain connects TRBV29-1 to TRBJ1-1, with D possibly TRBD1 on 6 matching bases. Trimming cost V 3 bases and J 1 base, with 12 bases left between them. Looked up from germline, CDR1 is SQVTM and CDR2 is ANQGSEA. The CDR3 loop spans 14 amino acids. The CDR3 here is CSVDSGTSNTEAFF. The CDR3 DNA sequence: TGCAGCGTTGATTCCGGGACATCGAACACTGAAGCTTTCTTT.

The V and J genes are TRBV18 and TRBJ2-7; tentative D call: TRBD2 (5 bases). Germline-derived CDR1 and CDR2 are KGHSH and LQKENI. Trimming removed 4 bases from V and 2 bases from J, with 12 bases in between. CDR3 length equals 14 residues. The CDR3 DNA reads as TGTGCCAGCTCACTCCGGACGGGAACCTACGAGCAGTACTTC. Protein: CASSLRTGTYEQYF.